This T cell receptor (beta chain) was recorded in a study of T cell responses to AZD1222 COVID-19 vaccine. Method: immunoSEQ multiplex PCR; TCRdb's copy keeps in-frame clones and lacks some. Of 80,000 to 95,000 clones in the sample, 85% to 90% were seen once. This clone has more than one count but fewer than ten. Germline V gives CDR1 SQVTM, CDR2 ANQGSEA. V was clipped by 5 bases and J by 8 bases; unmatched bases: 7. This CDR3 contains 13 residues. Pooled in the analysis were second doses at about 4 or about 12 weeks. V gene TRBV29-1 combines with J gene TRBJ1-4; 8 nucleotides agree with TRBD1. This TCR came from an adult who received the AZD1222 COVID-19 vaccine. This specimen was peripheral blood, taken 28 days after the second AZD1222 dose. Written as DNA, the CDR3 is TGCAGCGTTCACCAGGGGGCTGAGGAAAAACTGTTTTTT. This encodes CSVHQGAEEKLFF.